This T cell receptor (beta chain) comes out of a study of shared clonotypes between healthy human individuals. A word on this clone: The antigen remains undetermined.

Germline values: CDR1 SGHDT, CDR2 YYEEEE. With 4 bases clipped from V and 5 bases from J, the junction kept 11 bases outside the gene matches. The CDR3 extends over 16 amino acids. The study, taken as a whole, reports: Non-shared clonotypes showed lower generation probabilities than clonotypes common to all four donors. The authors sampled blood alone, and tissue repertoires likely differ.

Adults of Caucasian background living in Nashville, Tennessee made up all donors. Method: immunoSEQ multiplex PCR; TCRdb's copy keeps in-frame clones and lacks some. The sample has under 750,000 clones, 72% seen once. V gene TRBV5-6 combines with J gene TRBJ2-5; 10 nucleotides line up with TRBD1. Sequences were obtained from memory CD4+ T cells sorted from blood. Documented subset: CD45RA-negative fraction. This TCR derives from a woman aged 30 to 39 in good health. The chain's CDR3 is CASSLRTGGVGETQYF. The CDR3 nucleotides are TGTGCCAGCAGCCTTCGGACAGGGGGGGTAGGCGAGACCCAGTACTTC. Full variable domain (rest looked up from reference TRBV5-6 and TRBJ2-5): DAGVTQSPTHLIKTRGQQVTLRCSPKSGHDTVSWYQQALGQGPQFIFQYYEEEERQRGNFPDRFSGHQFPNYSSELNVNALLLGDSALYLCASSLRTGGVGETQYFGPGTRLLVL.